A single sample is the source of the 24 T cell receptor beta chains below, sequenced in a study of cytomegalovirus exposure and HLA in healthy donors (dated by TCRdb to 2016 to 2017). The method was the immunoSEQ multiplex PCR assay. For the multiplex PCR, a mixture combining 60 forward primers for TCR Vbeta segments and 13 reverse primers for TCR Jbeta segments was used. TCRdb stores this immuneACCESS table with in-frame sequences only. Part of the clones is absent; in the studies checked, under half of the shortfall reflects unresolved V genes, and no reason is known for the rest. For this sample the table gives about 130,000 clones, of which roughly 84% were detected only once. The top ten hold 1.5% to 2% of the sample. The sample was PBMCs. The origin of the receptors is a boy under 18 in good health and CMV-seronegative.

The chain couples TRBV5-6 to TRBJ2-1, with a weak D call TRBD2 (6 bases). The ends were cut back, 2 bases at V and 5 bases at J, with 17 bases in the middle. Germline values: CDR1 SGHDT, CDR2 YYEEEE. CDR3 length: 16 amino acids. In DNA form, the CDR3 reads TGTGCCAGCAGCTTTACGCCAGGGAGGATAAACAATGAGCAGTTCTTC. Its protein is CASSFTPGRINNEQFF.

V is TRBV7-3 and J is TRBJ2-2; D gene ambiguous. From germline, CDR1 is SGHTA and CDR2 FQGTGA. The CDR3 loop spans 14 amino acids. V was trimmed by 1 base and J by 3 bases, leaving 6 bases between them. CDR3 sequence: CASSLSGDTGELFF. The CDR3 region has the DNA TGTGCCAGCAGCTTAAGTGGAGACACCGGGGAGCTGTTTTTT.

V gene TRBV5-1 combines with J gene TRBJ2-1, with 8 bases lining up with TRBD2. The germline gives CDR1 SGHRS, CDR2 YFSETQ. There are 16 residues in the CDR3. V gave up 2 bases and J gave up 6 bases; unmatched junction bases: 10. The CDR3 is CASSFGRAGVGNEQFF. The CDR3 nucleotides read TGCGCCAGCAGCTTCGGGAGAGCGGGAGTTGGCAATGAGCAGTTCTTC.

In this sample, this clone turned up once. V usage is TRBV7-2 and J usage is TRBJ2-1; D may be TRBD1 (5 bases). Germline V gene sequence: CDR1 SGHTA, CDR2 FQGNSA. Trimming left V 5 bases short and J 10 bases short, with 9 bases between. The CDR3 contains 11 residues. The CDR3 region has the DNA TGTGCCAGCAGCCTCAGGGTGGAGCAGTTCTTC. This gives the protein CASSLRVEQFF.

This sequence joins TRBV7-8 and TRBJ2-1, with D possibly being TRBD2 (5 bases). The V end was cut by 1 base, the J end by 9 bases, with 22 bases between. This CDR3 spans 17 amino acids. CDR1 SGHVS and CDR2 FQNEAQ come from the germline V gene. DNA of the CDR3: TGTGCCAGCAGCTTAGTCGGGTCTAGCAGTAGTCCTGCTGAGCAGTTCTTC. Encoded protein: CASSLVGSSSSPAEQFF.

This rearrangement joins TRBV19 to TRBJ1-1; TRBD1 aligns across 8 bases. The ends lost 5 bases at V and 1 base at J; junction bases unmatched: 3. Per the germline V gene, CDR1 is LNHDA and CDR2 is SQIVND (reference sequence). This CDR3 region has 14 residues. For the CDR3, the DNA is TGTGCCAGTAGTGAACAGGGGGGGAACACTGAAGCTTTCTTT. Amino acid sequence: CASSEQGGNTEAFF.

CDR3 protein: CASSLALVPYEQYF. CDR3 sequence (DNA): TGTGCCAGCAGCTTGGCCCTAGTCCCCTACGAGCAGTACTTC. The chain carries TRBV5-6 and TRBJ2-7; D gene unclear. V shed 0 bases and J shed 2 bases, with 9 bases lying between them. Germline CDR1 is SGHDT and CDR2 is YYEEEE. This CDR3 region has 14 residues.

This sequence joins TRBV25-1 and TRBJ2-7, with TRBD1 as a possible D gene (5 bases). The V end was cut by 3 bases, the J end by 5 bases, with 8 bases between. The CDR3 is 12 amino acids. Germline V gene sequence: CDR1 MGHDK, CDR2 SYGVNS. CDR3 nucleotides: TGTGCCAGCAGTGATGGGGCCAACGAGCAGTACTTC. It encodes CASSDGANEQYF.

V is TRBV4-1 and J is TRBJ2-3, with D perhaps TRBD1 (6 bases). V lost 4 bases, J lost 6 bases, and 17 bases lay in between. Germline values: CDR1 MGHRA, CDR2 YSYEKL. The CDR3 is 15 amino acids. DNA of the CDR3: TGCGCCAGCAGCCCTAACAGGGCCCTCATGGATACGCAGTATTTT. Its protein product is CASSPNRALMDTQYF.

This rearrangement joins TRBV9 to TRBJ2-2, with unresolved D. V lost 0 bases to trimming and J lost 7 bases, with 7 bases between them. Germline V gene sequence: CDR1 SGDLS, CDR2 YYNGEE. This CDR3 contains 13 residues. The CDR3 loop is CASSVELSGELFF. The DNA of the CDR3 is TGTGCCAGCAGCGTAGAACTAAGCGGGGAGCTGTTTTTT.

The CDR3 nucleotides read TGTGCCTGGATCCCGGGGGTCGGGACTGAAGCTTTCTTT. It codes for CAWIPGVGTEAFF. The V call is TRBV30, the J call TRBJ1-1; D may be TRBD1 (5 bases). The V gene lost 4 bases and the J gene lost 5 bases, with 14 bases spanning the gap. This CDR3 comprises 13 residues. Germline lookup yields CDR1 GTSNPN and CDR2 SVGIG (reference sequence). Full variable domain (outside the CDR3, taken from reference TRBV30 and TRBJ1-1): SQTIHQWPATLVQPVGSPLSLECTVEGTSNPNLYWYRQAAGRGLQLLFYSVGIGQISSEVPQNLSASRPQDRQFILSSKKLLLSDSGFYLCAWIPGVGTEAFFGQGTRLTVV.

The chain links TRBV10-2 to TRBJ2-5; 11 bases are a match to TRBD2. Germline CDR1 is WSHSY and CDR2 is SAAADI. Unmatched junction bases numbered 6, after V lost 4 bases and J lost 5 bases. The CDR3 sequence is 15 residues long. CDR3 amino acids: CASSALAGGLETQYF. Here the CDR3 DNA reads TGCGCCAGCAGTGCTCTAGCGGGGGGTCTCGAGACCCAGTACTTC.

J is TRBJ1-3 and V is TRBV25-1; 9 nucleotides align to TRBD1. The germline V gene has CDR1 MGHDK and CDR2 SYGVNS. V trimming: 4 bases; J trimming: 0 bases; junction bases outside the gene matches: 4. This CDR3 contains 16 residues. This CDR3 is CASSGTGDGSGNTIYF. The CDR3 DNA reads TGTGCCAGCAGTGGGACAGGGGACGGCTCTGGAAACACCATATATTTT.

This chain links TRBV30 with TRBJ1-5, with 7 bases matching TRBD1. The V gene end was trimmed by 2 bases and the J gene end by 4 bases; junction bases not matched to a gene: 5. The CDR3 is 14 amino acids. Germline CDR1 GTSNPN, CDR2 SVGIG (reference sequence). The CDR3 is CAWSWGTVNQPQHF. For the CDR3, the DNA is TGTGCCTGGAGTTGGGGGACAGTAAATCAGCCCCAGCATTTT.

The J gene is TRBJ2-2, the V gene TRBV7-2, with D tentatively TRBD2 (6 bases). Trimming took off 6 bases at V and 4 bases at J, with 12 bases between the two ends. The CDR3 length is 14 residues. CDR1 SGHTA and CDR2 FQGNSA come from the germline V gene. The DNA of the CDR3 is TGTGCCAGCAGGTCGGAGGGCGTCACCGGGGAGCTGTTTTTT. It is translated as CASRSEGVTGELFF.

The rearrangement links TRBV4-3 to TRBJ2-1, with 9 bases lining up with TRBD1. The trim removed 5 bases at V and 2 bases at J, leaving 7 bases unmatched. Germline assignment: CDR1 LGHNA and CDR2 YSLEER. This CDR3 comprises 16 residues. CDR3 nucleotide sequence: TGCGCCAGCAGCAAGATGGACAGGGGAGCCTACAATGAGCAGTTCTTC. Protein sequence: CASSKMDRGAYNEQFF.

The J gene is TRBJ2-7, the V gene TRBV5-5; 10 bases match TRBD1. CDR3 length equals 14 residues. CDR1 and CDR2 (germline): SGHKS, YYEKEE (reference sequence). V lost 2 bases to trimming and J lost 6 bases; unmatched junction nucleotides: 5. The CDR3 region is CASSLSGQGGEQYF. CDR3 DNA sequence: TGTGCCAGCAGCTTAAGCGGACAGGGGGGCGAGCAGTACTTC.

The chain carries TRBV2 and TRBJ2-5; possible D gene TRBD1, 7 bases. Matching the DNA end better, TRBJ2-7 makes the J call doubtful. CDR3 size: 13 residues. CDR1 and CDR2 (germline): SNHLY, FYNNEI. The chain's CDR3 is CASMRDSSYEQYF. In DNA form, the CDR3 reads TGTGCCAGCATGCGGGACAGCTCCTACGAGCAGTACTTC.

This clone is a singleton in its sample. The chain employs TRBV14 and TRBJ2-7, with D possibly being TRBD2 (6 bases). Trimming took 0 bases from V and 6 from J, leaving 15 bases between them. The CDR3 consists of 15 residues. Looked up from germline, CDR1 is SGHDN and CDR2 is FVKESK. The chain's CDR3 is CASSQDMGLLIEQYF. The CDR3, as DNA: TGTGCCAGCAGCCAAGATATGGGACTTCTCATCGAGCAGTACTTC. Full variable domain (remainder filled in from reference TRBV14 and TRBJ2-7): EAGVTQFPSHSVIEKGQTVTLRCDPISGHDNLYWYRRVMGKEIKFLLHFVKESKQDESGMPNNRFLAERTGGTYSTLKVQPAELEDSGVYFCASSQDMGLLIEQYFGPGTRLTVT.

The CDR3 nucleotides read TGTGCCAGCAGCTATTGGACATACGGCTACACCTTC. The encoded protein is CASSYWTYGYTF. The chain links TRBV5-6 to TRBJ1-2; D might be TRBD1 (5 bases). From germline, CDR1 is SGHDT and CDR2 YYEEEE. CDR3 length equals 12 residues. V lost 3 bases and J lost 8, with 11 bases in between.

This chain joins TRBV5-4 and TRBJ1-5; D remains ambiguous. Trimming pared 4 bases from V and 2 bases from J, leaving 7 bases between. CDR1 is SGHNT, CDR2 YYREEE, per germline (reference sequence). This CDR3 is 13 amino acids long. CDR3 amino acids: CASSPEGNQPQHF. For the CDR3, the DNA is TGTGCCAGCAGCCCGGAGGGCAATCAGCCCCAGCATTTT.

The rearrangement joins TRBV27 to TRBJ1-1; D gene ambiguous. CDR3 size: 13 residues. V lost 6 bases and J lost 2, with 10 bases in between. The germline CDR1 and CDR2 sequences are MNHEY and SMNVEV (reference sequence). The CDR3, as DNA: TGTGCCAGCAGAACGGGATTTAACACTGAAGCTTTCTTT. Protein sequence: CASRTGFNTEAFF.

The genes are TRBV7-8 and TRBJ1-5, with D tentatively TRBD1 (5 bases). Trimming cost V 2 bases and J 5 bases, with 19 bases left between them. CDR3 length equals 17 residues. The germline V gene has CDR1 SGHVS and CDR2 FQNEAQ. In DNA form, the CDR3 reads TGTGCCAGCAGCTTAATACGGTGGAGGGGAAAGCATCAGCCCCAGCATTTT. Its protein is CASSLIRWRGKHQPQHF.

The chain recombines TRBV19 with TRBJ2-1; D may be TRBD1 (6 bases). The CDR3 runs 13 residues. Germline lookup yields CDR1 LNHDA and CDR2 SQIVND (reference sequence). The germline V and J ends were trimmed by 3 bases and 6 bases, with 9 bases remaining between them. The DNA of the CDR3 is TGTGCCAGTAGTATTTTACAGGGCAATGAGCAGTTCTTC. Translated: CASSILQGNEQFF.